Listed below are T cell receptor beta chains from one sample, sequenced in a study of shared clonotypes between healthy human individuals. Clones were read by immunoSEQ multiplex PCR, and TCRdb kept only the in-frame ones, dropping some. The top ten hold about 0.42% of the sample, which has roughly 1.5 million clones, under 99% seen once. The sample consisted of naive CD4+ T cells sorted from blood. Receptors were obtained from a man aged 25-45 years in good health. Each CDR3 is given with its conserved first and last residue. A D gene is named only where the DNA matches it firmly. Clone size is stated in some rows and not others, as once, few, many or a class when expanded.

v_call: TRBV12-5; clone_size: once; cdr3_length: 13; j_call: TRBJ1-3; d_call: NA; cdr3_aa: CASGLEGGNTIYF; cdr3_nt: TGTGCTAGTGGTTTGGAGGGAGGAAACACCATATATTTT
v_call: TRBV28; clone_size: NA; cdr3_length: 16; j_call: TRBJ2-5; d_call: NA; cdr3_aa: CASSFSGQGSGKTQYF; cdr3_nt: TGTGCCAGCAGTTTTAGTGGGCAGGGTTCCGGGAAGACCCAGTACTTC
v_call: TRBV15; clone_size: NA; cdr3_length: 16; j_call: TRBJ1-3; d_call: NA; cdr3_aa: CATSDPGGSSGNTIYF; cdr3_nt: TGTGCCACCAGTGATCCAGGTGGGAGCTCTGGAAACACCATATATTTT
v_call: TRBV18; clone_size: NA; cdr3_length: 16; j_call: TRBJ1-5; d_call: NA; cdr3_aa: CASSPLADKGNQPQHF; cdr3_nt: TGTGCCAGCTCACCATTGGCGGACAAAGGCAATCAGCCCCAGCATTTT
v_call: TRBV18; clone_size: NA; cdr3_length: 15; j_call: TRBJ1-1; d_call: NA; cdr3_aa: CASSPRDLRGTEAFF; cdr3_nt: TGTGCCAGCTCACCACGGGACCTCCGGGGCACTGAAGCTTTCTTT
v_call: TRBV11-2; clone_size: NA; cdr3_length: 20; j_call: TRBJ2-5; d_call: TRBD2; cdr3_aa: CASSLDRNSGRARVIETQYF; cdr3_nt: TGTGCCAGCAGCTTAGATCGGAATAGCGGGAGGGCTCGAGTTATAGAGACCCAGTACTTC
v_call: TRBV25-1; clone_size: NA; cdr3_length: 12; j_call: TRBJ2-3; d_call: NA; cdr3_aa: CASSVTGDTQYF; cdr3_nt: TGTGCCAGCAGTGTAACGGGAGATACGCAGTATTTT
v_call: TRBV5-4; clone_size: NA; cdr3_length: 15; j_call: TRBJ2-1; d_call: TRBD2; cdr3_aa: CASSLAGGPSDEQFF; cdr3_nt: TGTGCCAGCAGCTTGGCGGGAGGGCCTAGCGATGAGCAGTTCTTC
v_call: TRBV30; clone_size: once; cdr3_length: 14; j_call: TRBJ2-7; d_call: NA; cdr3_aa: CAWSVPPPPYEQYF; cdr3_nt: TGTGCCTGGAGTGTACCTCCACCACCCTACGAGCAGTACTTC
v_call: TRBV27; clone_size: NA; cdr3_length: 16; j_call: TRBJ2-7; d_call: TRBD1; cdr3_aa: CASSTFPDRSSYEQYF; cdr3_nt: TGTGCCAGCAGCACTTTCCCGGACAGGAGCTCCTACGAGCAGTACTTC
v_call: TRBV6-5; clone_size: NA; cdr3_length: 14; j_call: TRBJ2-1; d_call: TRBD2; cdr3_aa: CASSYSGLAHEQFF; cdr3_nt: TGTGCCAGCAGTTACTCGGGACTAGCCCATGAGCAGTTCTTC
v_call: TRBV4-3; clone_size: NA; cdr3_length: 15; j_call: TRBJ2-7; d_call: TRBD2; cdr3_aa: CASSLRAGGSYEQYF; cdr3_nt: TGCGCCAGCAGCCTACGAGCGGGAGGCTCCTACGAGCAGTACTTC
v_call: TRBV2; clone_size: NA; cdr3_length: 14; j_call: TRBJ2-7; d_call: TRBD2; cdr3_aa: CASRWTSGSYEQYF; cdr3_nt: TGTGCCAGCAGGTGGACTAGCGGGAGCTACGAGCAGTACTTC
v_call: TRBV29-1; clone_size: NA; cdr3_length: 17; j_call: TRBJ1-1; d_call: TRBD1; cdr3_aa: CSVEDRGTGGTGTEAFF; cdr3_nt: TGCAGCGTTGAAGATCGGGGGACAGGGGGCACCGGCACTGAAGCTTTCTTT
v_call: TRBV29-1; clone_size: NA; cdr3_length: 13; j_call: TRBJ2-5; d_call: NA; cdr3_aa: CSVAIVGSETQYF; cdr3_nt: TGCAGCGTCGCTATAGTTGGGAGTGAGACCCAGTACTTC
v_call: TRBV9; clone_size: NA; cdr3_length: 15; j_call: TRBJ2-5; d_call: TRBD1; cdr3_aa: CASSAQGAPRETQYF; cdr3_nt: TGTGCCAGCAGCGCACAGGGGGCGCCCCGAGAGACCCAGTACTTC
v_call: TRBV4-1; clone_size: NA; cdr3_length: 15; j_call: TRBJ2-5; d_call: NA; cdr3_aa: CASSQDQAARETQYF; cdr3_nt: TGCGCCAGCAGCCAAGATCAGGCAGCCCGAGAGACCCAGTACTTC
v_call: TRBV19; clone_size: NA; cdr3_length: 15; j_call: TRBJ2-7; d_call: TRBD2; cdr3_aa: CASSIPRPGRNEQYF; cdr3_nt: TGTGCCAGTAGTATCCCACGGCCCGGGAGGAACGAGCAGTACTTC
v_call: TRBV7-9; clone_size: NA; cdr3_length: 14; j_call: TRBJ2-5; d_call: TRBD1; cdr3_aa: CASSLVGTGLTQYF; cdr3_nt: TGTGCCAGCAGCTTAGTAGGGACAGGGCTGACCCAGTACTTC
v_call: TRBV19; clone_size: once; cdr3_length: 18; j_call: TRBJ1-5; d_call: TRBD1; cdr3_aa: CASTNPWDRGLDNQPQHF; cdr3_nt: TGTGCCAGTACTAATCCCTGGGACAGGGGGCTTGACAATCAGCCCCAGCATTTT
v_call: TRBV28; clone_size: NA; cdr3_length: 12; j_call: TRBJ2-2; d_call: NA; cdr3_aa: CASSFSSGELFF; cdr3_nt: TGTGCCAGCAGTTTCAGTTCCGGGGAGCTGTTTTTT
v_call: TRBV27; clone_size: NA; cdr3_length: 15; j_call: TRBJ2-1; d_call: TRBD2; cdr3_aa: CASSWNGRSYNEQFF; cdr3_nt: TGTGCCAGCAGTTGGAACGGGAGGTCCTACAATGAGCAGTTCTTC
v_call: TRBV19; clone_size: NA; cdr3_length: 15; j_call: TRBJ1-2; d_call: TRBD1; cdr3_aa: CASSSQGAGGAGYTF; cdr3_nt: TGTGCCAGTAGCAGCCAGGGGGCGGGAGGAGCTGGCTACACCTTC
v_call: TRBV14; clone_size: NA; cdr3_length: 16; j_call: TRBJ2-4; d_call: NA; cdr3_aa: CASSEQVASSKGIQYF; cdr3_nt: TGTGCCAGCAGCGAACAGGTCGCCTCGTCTAAGGGCATTCAGTACTTC
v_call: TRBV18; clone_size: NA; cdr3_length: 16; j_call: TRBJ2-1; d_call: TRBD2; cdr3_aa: CASSVTSGNVYNEQFF; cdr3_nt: TGTGCCAGCTCAGTAACTAGCGGGAATGTTTACAATGAGCAGTTCTTC
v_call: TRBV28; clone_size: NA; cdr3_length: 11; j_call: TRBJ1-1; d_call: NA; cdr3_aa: CASSLQGNAFF; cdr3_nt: TGTGCCAGCAGTTTACAGGGCAACGCTTTCTTT
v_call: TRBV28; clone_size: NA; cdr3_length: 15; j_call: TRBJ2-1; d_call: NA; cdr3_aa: CASRERVKPYNEQFF; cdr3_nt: TGTGCCAGCAGGGAACGGGTGAAGCCCTACAATGAGCAGTTCTTC
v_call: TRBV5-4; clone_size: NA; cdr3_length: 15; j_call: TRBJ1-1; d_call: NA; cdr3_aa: CASSLHGPGGTEAFF; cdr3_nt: TGTGCCAGCAGCTTGCACGGGCCGGGGGGCACTGAAGCTTTCTTT
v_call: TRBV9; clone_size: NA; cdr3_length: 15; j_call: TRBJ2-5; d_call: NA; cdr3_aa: CASSVATGRGETQYF; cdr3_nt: TGTGCCAGCAGCGTAGCGACAGGTCGTGGAGAGACCCAGTACTTC
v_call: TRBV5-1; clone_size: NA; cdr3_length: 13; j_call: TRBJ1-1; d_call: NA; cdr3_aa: CASELVGNTEAFF; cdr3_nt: TGCGCCAGCGAGTTAGTGGGGAACACTGAAGCTTTCTTT
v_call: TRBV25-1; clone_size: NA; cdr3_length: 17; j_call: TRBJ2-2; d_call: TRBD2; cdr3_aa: CASRRGLAGVPPGELFF; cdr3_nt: TGTGCCAGCAGGAGGGGGCTAGCGGGAGTCCCCCCCGGGGAGCTGTTTTTT